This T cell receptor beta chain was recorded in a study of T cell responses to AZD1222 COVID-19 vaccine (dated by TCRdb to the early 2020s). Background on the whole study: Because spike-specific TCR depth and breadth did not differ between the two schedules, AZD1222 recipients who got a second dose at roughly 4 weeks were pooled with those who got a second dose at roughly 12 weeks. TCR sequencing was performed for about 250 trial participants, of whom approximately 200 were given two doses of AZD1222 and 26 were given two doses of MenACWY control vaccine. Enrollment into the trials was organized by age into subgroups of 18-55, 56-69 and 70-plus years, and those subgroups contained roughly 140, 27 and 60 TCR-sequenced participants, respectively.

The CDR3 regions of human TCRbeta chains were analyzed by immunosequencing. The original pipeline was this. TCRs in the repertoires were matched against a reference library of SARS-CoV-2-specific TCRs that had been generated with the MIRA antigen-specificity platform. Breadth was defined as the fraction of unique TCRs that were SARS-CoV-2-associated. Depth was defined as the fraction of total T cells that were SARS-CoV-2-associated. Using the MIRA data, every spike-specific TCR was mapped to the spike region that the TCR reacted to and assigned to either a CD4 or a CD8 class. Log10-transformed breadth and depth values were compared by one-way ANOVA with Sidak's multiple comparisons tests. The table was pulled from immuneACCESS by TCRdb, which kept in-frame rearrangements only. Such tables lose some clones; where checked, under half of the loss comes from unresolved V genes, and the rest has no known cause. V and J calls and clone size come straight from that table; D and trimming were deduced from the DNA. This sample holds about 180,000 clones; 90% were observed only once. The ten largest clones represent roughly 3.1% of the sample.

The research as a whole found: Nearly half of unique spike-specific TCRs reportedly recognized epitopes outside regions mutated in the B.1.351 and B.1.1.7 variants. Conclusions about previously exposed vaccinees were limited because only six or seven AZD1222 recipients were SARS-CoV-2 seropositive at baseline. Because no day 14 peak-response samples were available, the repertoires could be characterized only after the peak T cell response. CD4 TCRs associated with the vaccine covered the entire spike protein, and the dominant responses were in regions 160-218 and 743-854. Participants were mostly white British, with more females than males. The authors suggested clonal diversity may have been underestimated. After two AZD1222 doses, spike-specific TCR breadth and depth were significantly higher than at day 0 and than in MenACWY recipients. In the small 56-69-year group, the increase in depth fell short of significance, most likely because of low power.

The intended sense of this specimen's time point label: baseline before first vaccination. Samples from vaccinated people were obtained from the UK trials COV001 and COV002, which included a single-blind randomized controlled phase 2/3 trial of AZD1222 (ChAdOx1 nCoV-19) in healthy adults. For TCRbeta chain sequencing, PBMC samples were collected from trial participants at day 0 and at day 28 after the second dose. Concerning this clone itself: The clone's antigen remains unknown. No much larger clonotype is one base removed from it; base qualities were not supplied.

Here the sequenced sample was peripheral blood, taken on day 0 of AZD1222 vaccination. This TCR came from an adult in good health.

Here is the DNA: TGTGCCAGCAGCCAAGCAACAGGGTCTGGGGCCAACGTCCTGACTTTC. Translated, it reads CASSQATGSGANVLTF. The sequence links TRBV3-1 (or the pseudogene TRBV3-2) to TRBJ2-6; the D segment could be TRBD1, given 6 matching bases. Trimming at the junction amounts to 1 base on V and 1 base on J, and the germline ends lie 8 bases apart. CDR1 and CDR2, per the germline V gene (reference sequence), are LGHDT and YNNKEL. Reading from cysteine to phenylalanine, the CDR3 counts 16 amino acids. Just the 48-base CDR3 DNA is kept, in frame starting at base 1.